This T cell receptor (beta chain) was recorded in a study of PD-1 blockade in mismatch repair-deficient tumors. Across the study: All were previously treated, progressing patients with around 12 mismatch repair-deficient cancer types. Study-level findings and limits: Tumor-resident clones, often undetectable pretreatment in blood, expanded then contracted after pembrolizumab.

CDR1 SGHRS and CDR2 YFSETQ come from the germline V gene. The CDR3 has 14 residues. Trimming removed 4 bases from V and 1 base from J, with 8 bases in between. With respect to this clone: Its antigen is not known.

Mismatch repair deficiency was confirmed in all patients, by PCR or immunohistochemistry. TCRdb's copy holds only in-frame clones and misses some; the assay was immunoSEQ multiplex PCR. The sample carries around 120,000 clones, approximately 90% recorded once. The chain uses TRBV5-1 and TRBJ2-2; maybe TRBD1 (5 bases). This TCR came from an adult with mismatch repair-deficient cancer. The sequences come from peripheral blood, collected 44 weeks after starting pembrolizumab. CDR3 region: CASSTRENTGELFF. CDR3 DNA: TGCGCCAGCAGCACCAGGGAGAACACCGGGGAGCTGTTTTTT.